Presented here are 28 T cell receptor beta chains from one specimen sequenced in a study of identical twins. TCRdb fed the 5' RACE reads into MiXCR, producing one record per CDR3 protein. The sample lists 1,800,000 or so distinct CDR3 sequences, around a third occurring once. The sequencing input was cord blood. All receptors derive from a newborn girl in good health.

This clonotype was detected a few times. CDR3 protein: CSARWGLDLAKNIQYF. CDR3 coding DNA: TGCAGTGCTAGATGGGGGCTAGACCTAGCCAAAAACATTCAGTACTTC. The V and J genes are TRBV20-1 and TRBJ2-4, with a weak D call TRBD1 (6 bases). Germline CDR1 is DFQATT and CDR2 is SNEGSKA (reference sequence). V lost 2 bases and J lost 0, with 14 bases in between. This CDR3 comprises 16 residues.

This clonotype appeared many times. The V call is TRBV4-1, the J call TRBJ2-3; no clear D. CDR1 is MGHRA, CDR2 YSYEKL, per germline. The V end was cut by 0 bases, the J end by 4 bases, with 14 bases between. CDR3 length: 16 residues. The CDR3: CASSQDPSRDPDTQYF. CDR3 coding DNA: TGCGCCAGCAGCCAAGATCCGTCTAGAGACCCAGATACGCAGTATTTT.

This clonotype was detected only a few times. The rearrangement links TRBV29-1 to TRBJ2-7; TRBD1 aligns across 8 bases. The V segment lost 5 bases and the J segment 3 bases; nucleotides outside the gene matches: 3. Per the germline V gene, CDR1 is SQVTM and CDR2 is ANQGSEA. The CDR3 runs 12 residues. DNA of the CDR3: TGCAGCGTTTCCAGGGGGCACTACGAGCAGTACTTC. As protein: CSVSRGHYEQYF.

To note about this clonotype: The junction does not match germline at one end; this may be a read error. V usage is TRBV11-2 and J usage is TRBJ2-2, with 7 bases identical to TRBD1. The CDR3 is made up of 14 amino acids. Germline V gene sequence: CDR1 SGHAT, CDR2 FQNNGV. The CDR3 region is CAGSPKGADGELFF. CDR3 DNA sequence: TGTGCCGGCAGCCCGAAGGGGGCGGACGGGGAGCTGTTTTTT.

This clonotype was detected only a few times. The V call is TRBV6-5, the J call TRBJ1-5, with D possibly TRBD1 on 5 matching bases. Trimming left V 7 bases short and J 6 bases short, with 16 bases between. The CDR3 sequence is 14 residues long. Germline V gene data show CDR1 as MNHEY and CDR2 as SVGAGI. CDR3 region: CASNPTGRFQPQHF. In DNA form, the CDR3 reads TGTGCCAGCAACCCCACGGGGCGCTTTCAGCCCCAGCATTTT.

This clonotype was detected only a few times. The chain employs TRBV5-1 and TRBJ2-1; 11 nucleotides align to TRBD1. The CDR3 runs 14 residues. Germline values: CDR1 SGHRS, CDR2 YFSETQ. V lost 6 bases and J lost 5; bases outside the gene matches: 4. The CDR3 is CASIRDRGDNEQFF. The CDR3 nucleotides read TGCGCCAGCATCCGGGACAGGGGGGACAATGAGCAGTTCTTC. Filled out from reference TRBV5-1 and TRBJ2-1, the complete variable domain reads KAGVTQTPRYLIKTRGQQVTLSCSPISGHRSVSWYQQTPGQGLQFLFEYFSETQRNKGNFPGRFSGRQFSNSRSEMNVSTLELGDSALYLCASIRDRGDNEQFFGPGTRLTVL.

CDR3: CASSWTWTSGVNEQFF. The CDR3 bases are TGTGCCAGCAGCTGGACGTGGACTAGCGGGGTCAATGAGCAGTTCTTC. J is TRBJ2-1 and V is TRBV3-1; 12 nucleotides line up with TRBD2. J lost 6 bases, V lost 5 bases, and 8 bases had no gene match. CDR1 is LGHDT, CDR2 YNNKEL, per germline (reference sequence). The CDR3 loop spans 16 amino acids.

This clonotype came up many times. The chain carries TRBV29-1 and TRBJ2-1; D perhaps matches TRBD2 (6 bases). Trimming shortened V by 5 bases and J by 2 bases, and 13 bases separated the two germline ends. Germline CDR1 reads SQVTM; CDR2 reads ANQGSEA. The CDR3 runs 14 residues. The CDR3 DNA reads TGCAGCGTTCATTCGCGGGATACCTACAATGAGCAGTTCTTC. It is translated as CSVHSRDTYNEQFF.

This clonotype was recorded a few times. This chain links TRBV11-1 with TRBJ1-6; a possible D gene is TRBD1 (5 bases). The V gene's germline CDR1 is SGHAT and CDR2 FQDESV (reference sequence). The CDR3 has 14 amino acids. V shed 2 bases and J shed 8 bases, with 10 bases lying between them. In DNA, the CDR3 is TGTGCCAGCAGCTTATTAGACAGACATTCACCCCTCCACTTT. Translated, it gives CASSLLDRHSPLHF.

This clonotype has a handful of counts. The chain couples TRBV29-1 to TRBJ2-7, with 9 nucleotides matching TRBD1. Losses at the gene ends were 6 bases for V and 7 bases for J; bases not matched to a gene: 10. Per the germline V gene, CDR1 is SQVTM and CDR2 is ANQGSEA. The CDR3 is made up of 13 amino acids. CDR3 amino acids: CSVRGQGVNEQYF. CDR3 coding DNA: TGCAGCGTGAGGGGACAGGGTGTGAATGAGCAGTACTTC.

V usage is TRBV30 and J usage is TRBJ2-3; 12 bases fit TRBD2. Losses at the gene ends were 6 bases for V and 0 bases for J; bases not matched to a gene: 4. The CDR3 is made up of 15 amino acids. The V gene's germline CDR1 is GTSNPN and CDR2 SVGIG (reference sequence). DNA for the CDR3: TGTGCCTGTGGACTAGCGGGGCGTAGCACAGATACGCAGTATTTT. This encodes CACGLAGRSTDTQYF.

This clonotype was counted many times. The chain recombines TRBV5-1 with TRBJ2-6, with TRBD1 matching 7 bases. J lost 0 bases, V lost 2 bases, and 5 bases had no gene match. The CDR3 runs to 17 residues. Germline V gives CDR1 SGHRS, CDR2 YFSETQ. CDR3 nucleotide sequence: TGCGCCAGCAGCTTATTCCGGGACAGCTCTGGGGCCAACGTCCTGACTTTC. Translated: CASSLFRDSSGANVLTF.

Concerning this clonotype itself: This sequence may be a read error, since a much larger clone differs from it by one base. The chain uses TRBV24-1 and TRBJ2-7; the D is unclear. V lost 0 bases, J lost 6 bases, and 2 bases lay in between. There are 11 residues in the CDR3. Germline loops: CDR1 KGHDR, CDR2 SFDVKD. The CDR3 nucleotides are TGTGCCACCAGTGATTTGGCCGAGCAGTACTTC. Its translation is CATSDLAEQYF.

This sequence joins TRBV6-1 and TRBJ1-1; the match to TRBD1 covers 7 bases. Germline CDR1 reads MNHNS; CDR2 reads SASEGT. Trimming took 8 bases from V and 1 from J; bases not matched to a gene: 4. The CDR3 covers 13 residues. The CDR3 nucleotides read TGTGCCAGCCCCCGGGACAGGAACACTGAAGCTTTCTTT. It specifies CASPRDRNTEAFF.

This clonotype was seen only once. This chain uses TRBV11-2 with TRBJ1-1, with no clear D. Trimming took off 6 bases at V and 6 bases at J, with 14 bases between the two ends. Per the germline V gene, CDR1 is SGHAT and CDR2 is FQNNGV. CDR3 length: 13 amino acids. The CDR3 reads CASSQSGVPEAFF. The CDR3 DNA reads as TGTGCCAGCAGTCAGAGCGGGGTCCCTGAAGCTTTCTTT.

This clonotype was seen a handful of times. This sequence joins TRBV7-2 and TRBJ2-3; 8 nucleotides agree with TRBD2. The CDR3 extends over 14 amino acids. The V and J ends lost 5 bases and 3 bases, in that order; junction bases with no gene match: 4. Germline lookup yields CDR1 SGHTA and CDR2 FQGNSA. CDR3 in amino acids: CASSNGLATDTQYF. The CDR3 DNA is TGTGCCAGCAGCAACGGACTAGCAACAGATACGCAGTATTTT.

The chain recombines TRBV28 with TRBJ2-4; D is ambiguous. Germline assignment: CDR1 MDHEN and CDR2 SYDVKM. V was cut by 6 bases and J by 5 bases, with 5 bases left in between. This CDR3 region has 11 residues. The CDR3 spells CASSGQNIQYF. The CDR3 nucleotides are TGTGCCAGCAGCGGCCAAAACATTCAGTACTTC.

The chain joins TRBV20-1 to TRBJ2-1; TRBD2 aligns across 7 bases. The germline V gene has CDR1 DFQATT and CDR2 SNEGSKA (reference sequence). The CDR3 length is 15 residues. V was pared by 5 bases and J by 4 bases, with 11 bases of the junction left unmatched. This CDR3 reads CSAPHPGLRYNEQFF. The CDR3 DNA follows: TGCAGTGCTCCTCACCCGGGACTACGGTACAATGAGCAGTTCTTC.

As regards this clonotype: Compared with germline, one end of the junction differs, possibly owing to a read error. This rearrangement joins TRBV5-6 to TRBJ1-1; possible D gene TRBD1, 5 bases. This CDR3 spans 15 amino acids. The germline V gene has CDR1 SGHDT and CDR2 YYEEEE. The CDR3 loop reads CASSFLGRKNAEAFF. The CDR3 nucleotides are TGTGCCAGCAGCTTTCTGGGACGGAAGAACGCTGAAGCTTTCTTT.

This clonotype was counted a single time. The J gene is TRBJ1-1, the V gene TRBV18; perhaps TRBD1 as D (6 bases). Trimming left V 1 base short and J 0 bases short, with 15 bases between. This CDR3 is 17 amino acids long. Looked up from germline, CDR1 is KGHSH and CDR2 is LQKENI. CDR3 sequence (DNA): TGTGCCAGCTCACCACTCACCCAACAGGGAATGAACACTGAAGCTTTCTTT. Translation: CASSPLTQQGMNTEAFF. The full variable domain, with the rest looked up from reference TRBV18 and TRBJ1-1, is NAGVMQNPRHLVRRRGQEARLRCSPMKGHSHVYWYRQLPEEGLKFMVYLQKENIIDESGMPKERFSAEFPKEGPSILRIQQVVRGDSAAYFCASSPLTQQGMNTEAFFGQGTRLTVV.

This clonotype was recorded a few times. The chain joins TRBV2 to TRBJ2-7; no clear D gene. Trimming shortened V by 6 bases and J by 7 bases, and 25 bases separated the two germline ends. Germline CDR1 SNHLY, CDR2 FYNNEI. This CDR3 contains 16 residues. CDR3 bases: TGTGCCAGCAGGCTTAGAGCCTTCCTCTCCTACAATGAGCAGTACTTC. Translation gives CASRLRAFLSYNEQYF.

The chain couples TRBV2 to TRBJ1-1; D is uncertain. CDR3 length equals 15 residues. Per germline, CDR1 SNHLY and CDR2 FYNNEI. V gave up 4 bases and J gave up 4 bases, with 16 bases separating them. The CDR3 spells CASSALGMSSTEAFF. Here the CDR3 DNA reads TGTGCCAGCAGTGCTCTGGGGATGAGTTCCACTGAAGCTTTCTTT.

In DNA, the CDR3 is TGTGCCAGCAGCTCAATACACAGTTACGAGCAGTACTTC. Encoded protein: CASSSIHSYEQYF. J is TRBJ2-7 and V is TRBV28; D is uncertain. The germline V gene encodes CDR1 MDHEN and CDR2 SYDVKM. This CDR3 is built from 13 residues. Trimming left V 6 bases short and J 4 bases short, with 13 bases between.

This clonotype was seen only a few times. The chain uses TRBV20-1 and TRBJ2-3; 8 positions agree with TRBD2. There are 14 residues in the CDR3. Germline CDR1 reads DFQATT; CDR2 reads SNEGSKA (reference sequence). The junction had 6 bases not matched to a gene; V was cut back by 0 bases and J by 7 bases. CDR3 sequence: CSARDRRGGYTQYF. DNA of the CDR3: TGCAGTGCTAGAGATAGGCGCGGGGGGTATACGCAGTATTTT.

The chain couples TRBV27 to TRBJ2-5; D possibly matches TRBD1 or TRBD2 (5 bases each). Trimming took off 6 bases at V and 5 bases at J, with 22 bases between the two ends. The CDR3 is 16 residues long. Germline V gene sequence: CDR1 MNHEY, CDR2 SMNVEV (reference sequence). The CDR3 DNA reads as TGTGCCAGCAGAGCCTCGGGGTACCAGGGACGGGAGACCCAGTACTTC. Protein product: CASRASGYQGRETQYF.

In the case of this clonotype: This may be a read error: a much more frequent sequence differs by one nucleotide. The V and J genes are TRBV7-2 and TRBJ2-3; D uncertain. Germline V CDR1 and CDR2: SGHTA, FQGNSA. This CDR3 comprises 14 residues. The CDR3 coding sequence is TGTGCCGGCAGCTTTCCGACTAGCACAGATACGCAGTATTTT. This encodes CAGSFPTSTDTQYF.

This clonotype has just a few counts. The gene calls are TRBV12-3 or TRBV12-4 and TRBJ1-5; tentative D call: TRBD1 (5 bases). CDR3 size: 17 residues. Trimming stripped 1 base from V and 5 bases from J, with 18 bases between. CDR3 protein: CASSLVRWGRFDQPQHF. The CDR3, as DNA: TGTGCCAGCAGTTTAGTAAGATGGGGGAGATTCGATCAGCCCCAGCATTTT.

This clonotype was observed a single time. The chain's CDR3 is CASSGIAGLEETQYF. For the CDR3, the DNA is TGTGCCAGCAGTGGAATAGCGGGACTGGAGGAGACCCAGTACTTC. The chain carries TRBV6-4 and TRBJ2-5, with 8 positions matching TRBD2. Per germline, CDR1 MRHNA and CDR2 SNTAGT. There are 15 residues in the CDR3. After removal of 4 bases from V and 5 bases from J, the junction contained 9 bases not matched to a gene.